In this sample, the clone carrying this TCR beta chain turned up a few times. The antigen remains undetermined. This record comes from a study of cytomegalovirus exposure and HLA in healthy donors. Study context: An earlier analysis found some 100 million unique TCR beta sequences from about 190 million T cells.

Study results and caveats: The majority of TCR sequences were rare, yet some public TCRs appeared in many donors. It was reported that the classifier diagnosed cytomegalovirus status with high specificity and sensitivity in both the original and validation cohorts.

PCR used 60 Vbeta primers and 13 Jbeta primers. Source study methods: In a later analysis, of approximately 81 million unique beta chains, approximately 10 million appeared in at least two donors. Produced via immunoSEQ multiplex PCR; TCRdb's table is partial and in-frame only. That table gives V, J and clone size, and the DNA gave D and trimming. Among 130,000 to 150,000 clones listed, about 80% were seen once. V was shortened by 2 bases and J by 7 bases, with 12 bases between the two germline ends. Per the germline V gene, CDR1 is LGHNA and CDR2 is YNFKEQ. CDR3 length: 13 residues. The TCR originated in a woman aged 55 to 70 in good health and CMV-seropositive. Sequencing used PBMCs. The rearrangement uses TRBV4-2 and TRBJ2-7; D is uncertain. The CDR3: CASSQNLVGEQYF. The CDR3 DNA reads as TGTGCCAGCAGCCAAAACTTGGTCGGGGAGCAGTACTTC.